Described below is a single T cell receptor (beta chain) sequence and its context. Its specificity is not known. The germline gene is not matched at one end of the junction; a read error may be the cause. This specimen comes from a study of cytomegalovirus exposure and HLA in healthy donors. Whole-study findings and limits: Upon later analysis, TCR association rates were observed to vary by HLA locus, being highest for DRB1 and lowest for HLA-C.

It was with 60 Vbeta and 13 Jbeta primers that the PCR ran. The method was immunoSEQ multiplex PCR; TCRdb's version includes in-frame clones alone and lacks a portion of them. Among 270,000 or so clones listed, roughly 85% were seen once. The receptor was isolated from a man between 35 and 55 years old in good health and CMV-seropositive. Material: PBMCs.

The CDR3 reads CSSSSGLAGAYEQYF. CDR3 DNA: TGTTCCAGCAGCTCAGGACTAGCGGGAGCCTACGAGCAGTACTTC. This chain uses TRBV7-9 with TRBJ2-7; 13 nucleotides match TRBD2. The CDR3 extends over 15 amino acids. Germline lookup yields CDR1 SEHNR and CDR2 FQNEAQ (reference sequence).